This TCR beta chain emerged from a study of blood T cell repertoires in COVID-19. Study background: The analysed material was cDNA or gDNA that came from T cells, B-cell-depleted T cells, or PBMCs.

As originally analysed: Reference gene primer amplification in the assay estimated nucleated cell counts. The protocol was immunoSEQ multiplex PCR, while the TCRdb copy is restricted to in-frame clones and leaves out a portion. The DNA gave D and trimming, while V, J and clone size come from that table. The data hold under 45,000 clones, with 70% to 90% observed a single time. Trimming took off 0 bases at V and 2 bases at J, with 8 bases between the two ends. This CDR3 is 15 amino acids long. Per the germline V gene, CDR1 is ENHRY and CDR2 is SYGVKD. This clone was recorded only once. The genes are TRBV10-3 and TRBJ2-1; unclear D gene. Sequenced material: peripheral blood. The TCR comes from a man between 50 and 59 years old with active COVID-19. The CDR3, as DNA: TGTGCCATCAGTGAGTCTCTAGTGGCCTACAATGAGCAGTTCTTC. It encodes CAISESLVAYNEQFF.